The T cell receptor beta chain under discussion was sequenced for a study of early T cells in non-severe SARS-CoV-2 infection. Background on the study: Sequencing of bulk RNA from unsorted whole blood was done, without chain pairing.

Study results and caveats: VDJdb matches were skewed toward anti-spike CD8 T cell responses.

This clonotype showed up just a few times. Its antigen is undetermined. Trimming removed 1 base at V and 2 bases at J, with 13 bases between. This CDR3 comprises 15 residues. Germline CDR1 DFQATT, CDR2 SNEGSKA (reference sequence). Using its own MiXCR run on the 5' RACE reads, TCRdb lists one record per CDR3 protein. This sample has about 61,000 distinct CDR3 sequences, with about a tenth found just once. Sequenced material: whole blood. The V gene is TRBV20-1, the J gene TRBJ2-3; D gene unclear. This sequence was found in an adult who was a healthcare worker with PCR-confirmed SARS-CoV-2 infection or an uninfected control (not recorded which). The CDR3 coding sequence is TGCAGTGCTAGAGGCAGCCATGAATTCACAGATACGCAGTATTTT. Amino acid sequence: CSARGSHEFTDTQYF.